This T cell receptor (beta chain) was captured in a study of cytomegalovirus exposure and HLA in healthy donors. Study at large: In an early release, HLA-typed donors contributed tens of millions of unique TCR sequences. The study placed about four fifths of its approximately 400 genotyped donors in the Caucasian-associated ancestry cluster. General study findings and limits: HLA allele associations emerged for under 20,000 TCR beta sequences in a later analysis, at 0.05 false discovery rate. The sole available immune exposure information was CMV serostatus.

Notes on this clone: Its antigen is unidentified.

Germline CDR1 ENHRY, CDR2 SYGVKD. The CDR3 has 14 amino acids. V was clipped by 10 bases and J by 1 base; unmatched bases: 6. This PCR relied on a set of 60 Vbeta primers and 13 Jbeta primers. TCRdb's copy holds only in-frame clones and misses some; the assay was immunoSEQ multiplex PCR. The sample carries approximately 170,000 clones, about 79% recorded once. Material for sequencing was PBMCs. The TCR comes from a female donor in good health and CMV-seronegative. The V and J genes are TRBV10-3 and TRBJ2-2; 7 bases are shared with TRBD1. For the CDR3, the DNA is TGTGCCACTTCCGGGACAGAGAACACCGGGGAGCTGTTTTTT. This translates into CATSGTENTGELFF.